Described below is a single T cell receptor beta chain sequence and its context. The antigen is unknown. The data originate from a study of Ad26.COV2.S vaccination and SARS-CoV-2 variants. Overall study: Participant was drawn from the COV1001 Ad26.COV2.S trial arm. Ad26.COV2.S, an intramuscular injection, was given once or twice 56 days apart.

Study-level points and caveats: Responses of spike-specific T cells (both CD8+ and CD4+) reportedly showed substantial breadth after vaccination.

V was clipped by 7 bases and J by 7 bases, with 11 bases between them. This CDR3 has 12 residues. CDR1 and CDR2 (germline): SEHNR, FQNEAQ (reference sequence). Treatment defined: 15 to 20 received Ad26.COV2.S at low or high dose, single or two shots; about 5 received placebo; per-sample allocation not given. Sampling took place 63 days after the first vaccine or placebo injection. Whoever gave the sample was an adult aged 18-55 years in Boston. The assay was immunoSEQ multiplex PCR, and TCRdb's table has in-frame clones only and misses some. The repertoire consists of some 390,000 clones, with approximately 86% occurring once and the leading ten covering under 3.5%.

This specimen consisted of peripheral blood, obtained in a trial of Ad26.COV2.S vaccine versus placebo. The chain carries TRBV7-9 and TRBJ2-1; D is unclear. The source of this sequence is a person aged 18-65 years who received the Ad26.COV2.S COVID-19 vaccine or a placebo. CDR3 sequence reads: CASKSVVNEQFF. The CDR3 DNA is TGTGCCAGCAAGTCGGTAGTTAATGAGCAGTTCTTC.